Listed below are T cell receptor beta chains from one sample, sequenced in a study of blood T cells in healthy people across ages. TCRdb re-called the 5' RACE reads through MiXCR, storing one row per CDR3 protein. The sample yields about 1.4 million distinct CDR3 sequences, almost 60% seen once. Sequenced: blood. Source of these receptors: a man between 18 and 29 years old in good health. The CDR3 runs from the conserved cysteine through the conserved F or W. The order of the fields is clone size, V gene, J gene, D gene, CDR3 protein, CDR3 DNA. A D gene is named only where the DNA matches it firmly. Some rows have no size entry. The others give once, few or many, or a class for an expanded clone.

NA	TRBV12-3/TRBV12-4	TRBJ1-2	NA	CASSSGTAMPFYGYTF	TGTGCCAGCAGCTCTGGGACCGCCATGCCCTTCTATGGCTACACCTTC
few	TRBV29-1	TRBJ2-6	NA	CSVAGTGSSGANVLTF	TGCAGCGTTGCCGGGACGGGTAGCTCTGGGGCCAACGTCCTGACTTTC
NA	TRBV6-1	TRBJ2-2	NA	CAGTGGRGPTGELFF	TGTGCCGGTACGGGAGGCAGGGGCCCCACCGGGGAGCTGTTTTTT
NA	TRBV4-2	TRBJ2-1	NA	CASSLSGGIDNEQFF	TGTGCCAGCAGCCTGAGTGGCGGGATCGACAATGAGCAGTTCTTC
NA	TRBV4-1	TRBJ2-7	NA	CASSQPGHYEQYF	TGCGCCAGCAGCCAACCAGGACATTACGAGCAGTACTTC
NA	TRBV2	TRBJ2-5	NA	CASSVGSKQETQYF	TGTGCCAGCAGTGTGGGCAGTAAACAAGAGACCCAGTACTTC
NA	TRBV20-1	TRBJ2-5	NA	CSAPQAGAYQETQYF	TGCAGTGCACCACAGGCGGGGGCCTACCAAGAGACCCAGTACTTC
NA	TRBV21-1	TRBJ1-2	NA	CASSPHTLNHGGGGNYGYTF	TGTGCCAGCAGCCCGCACACCCTGAATCATGGGGGAGGGGGGAACTATGGCTACACCTTC
NA	TRBV29-1	TRBJ2-3	TRBD1	CSVDGDRAVDTQYF	TGCAGCGTTGATGGGGACAGGGCTGTAGATACGCAGTATTTT
NA	TRBV28	TRBJ2-1	NA	CASSTRRQDSYNEQFF	TGTGCCAGCAGTACCAGGAGACAGGACTCGTACAATGAGCAGTTCTTC
few	TRBV18	TRBJ2-1	TRBD2	CASSPPGLAGEGEQFF	TGTGCCAGCTCACCACCGGGCCTAGCGGGAGAAGGTGAGCAGTTCTTC
few	TRBV15	TRBJ2-1	TRBD2	CATSGTTPMHEQFF	TGTGCCACCAGCGGGACTACGCCCATGCATGAGCAGTTCTTC
NA	TRBV4-2	TRBJ2-1	TRBD2	CASSQVLAGLYNEQFF	TGTGCCAGCAGCCAAGTACTAGCGGGCCTTTACAATGAGCAGTTCTTC
NA	TRBV10-3	TRBJ2-7	NA	CAISESQGSGPYEQYF	TGTGCCATCAGTGAGTCCCAGGGATCCGGACCCTACGAGCAGTACTTC
NA	TRBV27	TRBJ2-3	NA	CASSVGLPDTQYF	TGTGCCAGCAGTGTAGGGCTGCCAGATACGCAGTATTTT
few	TRBV7-9	TRBJ2-7	TRBD1	CASSSRTGLYEQYF	TGTGCCAGCAGCTCTCGGACAGGGTTATACGAGCAGTACTTC
few	TRBV7-2	TRBJ1-6	NA	CASSLSDRQDSPLHF	TGTGCCAGCAGCTTATCGGACAGACAGGATTCACCCCTCCACTTT
once	TRBV7-9	TRBJ2-3	NA	CATSRQSSTDTQYF	TGTGCCACCTCCCGGCAGTCTAGCACAGATACGCAGTATTTT
few	TRBV6-6	TRBJ1-1	NA	CASSYARQNTEAFF	TGTGCCAGCAGTTACGCGAGACAGAACACTGAAGCTTTCTTT
NA	TRBV7-8	TRBJ2-1	NA	CASSFDPIYNEQFF	TGTGCCAGCAGCTTTGATCCCATCTACAATGAGCAGTTCTTC
NA	TRBV7-9	TRBJ1-1	NA	CASSLEVGLNTEAFF	TGTGCCAGCAGCTTAGAAGTAGGCCTGAACACTGAAGCTTTCTTT
NA	TRBV12-3/TRBV12-4	TRBJ2-7	TRBD1	CASSFRGTGAYEQYF	TGTGCCAGCAGTTTCCGCGGGACAGGTGCCTACGAGCAGTACTTC